One sample yielded the 9 T cell receptor beta chains listed below, sequenced in a study of cytomegalovirus exposure and HLA in healthy donors. With 60 Vbeta and 13 Jbeta primers, the PCR was carried out. Measured with immunoSEQ multiplex PCR; TCRdb has only the in-frame clones, and not every one. The sample records 150,000 to 200,000 clones, 81% being singletons. The material sequenced was PBMCs. Receptors were obtained from a man aged 45 to 65 in good health and CMV-seropositive.

The chain is built from TRBV7-9 and TRBJ1-3; TRBD1 might be the D (6 bases). Trimming shortened V by 5 bases and J by 6 bases, and 14 bases separated the two germline ends. Germline V gene data show CDR1 as SEHNR and CDR2 as FQNEAQ (reference sequence). This CDR3 has 14 residues. Here the CDR3 reads CASSQDSNTNTIYF. The CDR3 DNA follows: TGTGCCAGCAGCCAGGACAGTAACACAAACACCATATATTTT.

The chain couples TRBV28 to TRBJ2-3, with 8 bases identical to TRBD2. The CDR3 has 15 residues. Germline V gene data show CDR1 as MDHEN and CDR2 as SYDVKM. J lost 0 bases, V lost 3 bases, and 2 bases had no gene match. This CDR3 reads CASSLRGVSTDTQYF. The CDR3 bases are TGTGCCAGCAGTTTGCGGGGGGTTAGCACAGATACGCAGTATTTT.

V usage is TRBV19 and J usage is TRBJ2-7; 7 bases agree with TRBD1. The length of the CDR3 is 14 residues. With 6 bases clipped from V and 2 bases from J, the junction kept 7 bases outside the gene matches. Looked up from germline, CDR1 is LNHDA and CDR2 is SQIVND (reference sequence). As DNA, the CDR3 is TGTGCCAGTAGCCCCAGGGGGAAAACCTACGAGCAGTACTTC. Residues: CASSPRGKTYEQYF.

The chain uses TRBV11-2 and TRBJ1-3, with D unclear. Germline V gene sequence: CDR1 SGHAT, CDR2 FQNNGV. V was trimmed by 1 base and J by 10 bases, leaving 14 bases between them. CDR3 length: 14 residues. CDR3 coding DNA: TGTGCCAGCAGCTTAGCGCGGCTTGGAACGACCATATATTTT. Its translation: CASSLARLGTTIYF.

The chain carries TRBV7-9 and TRBJ2-3; 7 nucleotides match TRBD1. Per germline, CDR1 SEHNR and CDR2 FQNEAQ (reference sequence). CDR3 length: 16 amino acids. Germline trimming cut 4 bases from V and 2 bases from J; bases unmatched to any gene: 9. Here the CDR3 reads CASSSLQGISTDTQYF. The CDR3 DNA is TGTGCCAGCAGCTCGCTACAGGGGATATCCACAGATACGCAGTATTTT.

The chain couples TRBV7-9 to TRBJ2-1; D uncertain. The CDR3 runs to 13 residues. Germline assignment: CDR1 SEHNR and CDR2 FQNEAQ (reference sequence). Trimming pared 4 bases from V and 5 bases from J, leaving 9 bases between. The CDR3 protein is CASSSRNDNEQFF. CDR3 coding DNA: TGTGCCAGCAGCTCCCGTAATGACAATGAGCAGTTCTTC.

The chain joins TRBV6-5 to TRBJ1-2, with D unresolved. CDR3 size: 11 residues. Germline CDR1 is MNHEY and CDR2 is SVGAGI. The V end lost 7 bases, the J end lost 1 base, and 4 bases lay between the germline ends. The chain's CDR3 is CASNGNYGYTF. The CDR3 DNA follows: TGTGCCAGCAACGGTAACTATGGCTACACCTTC.

The chain has TRBV5-1 and TRBJ1-1, with D uncertain. Trimming took 4 bases from V and 0 from J, leaving 13 bases between them. This CDR3 has 15 residues. The germline V gene encodes CDR1 SGHRS and CDR2 YFSETQ. The CDR3, as DNA: TGCGCCAGCAGCCCTAGCGCCCAGATGAACACTGAAGCTTTCTTT. Amino acid sequence: CASSPSAQMNTEAFF. The whole variable domain, filled in from reference TRBV5-1 and TRBJ1-1, reads KAGVTQTPRYLIKTRGQQVTLSCSPISGHRSVSWYQQTPGQGLQFLFEYFSETQRNKGNFPGRFSGRQFSNSRSEMNVSTLELGDSALYLCASSPSAQMNTEAFFGQGTRLTVV.

The chain recombines TRBV7-3 with TRBJ2-6; TRBD1 is a possible D gene (7 bases). V shed 5 bases and J shed 1 base, with 15 bases lying between them. This CDR3 comprises 17 residues. Germline CDR1 and CDR2: SGHTA and FQGTGA. This CDR3 reads CASSRRGAESGANVLTF. The CDR3, as DNA: TGTGCCAGCAGCCGCAGGGGGGCAGAATCTGGGGCCAACGTCCTGACTTTC.